These 9 T cell receptor beta chains were sequenced from one sample in a study of CD8+CD57+ T cells in acquired aplastic anemia. Previously, flow cytometry had revealed CD8+CD57+ cell expansion in the patients chosen for sequencing. Genomic DNA served as template for TCR beta VDJ and CDR3 profiling. MiXCR was run by TCRdb on the reads, yielding one entry per CDR3 protein. Counted here are around 430,000 distinct CDR3 sequences, approximately 32% occurring once; the ten biggest clones make up roughly 0.8%. The sample was sorted CD4+, CD8+, or CD8+CD57+ T cells (not recorded which) from PBMCs. These receptors all stem from a human donor with aplastic anemia.

On this clonotype: A read error is possible here, since a much larger clone lies one base away. The V gene is TRBV25-1, the J gene TRBJ2-7; 7 bases are shared with TRBD2. The CDR3 has 14 amino acids. Germline CDR1 reads MGHDK; CDR2 reads SYGVNS. CDR3 region: CASSFSGETYEQCF. CDR3 coding DNA: TGCGCCAGCAGCTTCAGCGGGGAAACCTACGAGCAGTGCTTC.

This clonotype was counted a few times. The chain combines TRBV10-1 with TRBJ2-3; D gene unclear. V was cut by 5 bases and J by 5 bases, with 8 bases left in between. Germline V gene sequence: CDR1 WNHNN, CDR2 SYGVQD (reference sequence). The CDR3 length is 12 residues. The CDR3 region is CASSTAGDTQYF. In DNA form, the CDR3 reads TGCGCCAGCAGTACTGCAGGAGATACGCAGTATTTT.

This clonotype was seen at least ten times. The CDR3 here is CASSETGQGNSPLHF. CDR3 bases: TGCGCCAGCAGCGAGACGGGACAGGGGAATTCACCCCTCCACTTT. The rearrangement uses TRBV5-1 and TRBJ1-6; 10 bases agree with TRBD1. V lost 4 bases and J lost 7; bases outside the gene matches: 5. Germline V gives CDR1 SGHRS, CDR2 YFSETQ. This CDR3 region has 15 residues.

This clonotype has just one count. V and J are TRBV15 and TRBJ1-2; the D is unclear. The CDR3 spans 13 residues. Germline V CDR1 and CDR2: LNHNV, YYDKDF (reference sequence). Trimming left V 2 bases short and J 7 bases short, with 11 bases between. This chain's CDR3 is CATSRSQASGYTF. The CDR3 DNA sequence: TGTGCCACCAGCAGATCCCAGGCGTCTGGCTACACCTTC.

In regard to this clonotype: This clone may be a read error of a much larger clone one base away. DNA for the CDR3: TGTGCCAGCAGCTTAACGACGACAGGGGACCGGGAGCAGTACTTC. Translation gives CASSLTTTGDREQYF. This chain links TRBV9 with TRBJ2-7, with TRBD1 matching 8 bases. The CDR3 sequence is 15 residues long. Germline V gene sequence: CDR1 SGDLS, CDR2 YYNGEE. V lost 4 bases and J lost 7; bases outside the gene matches: 13.

This clonotype has ten or more counts. The CDR3 DNA is TGTGCCAGCATGCAGGGGGAGACCCAGTACTTC. This encodes CASMQGETQYF. The rearrangement uses TRBV2 and TRBJ2-5; TRBD1 is a possible D gene (6 bases). CDR1 is SNHLY, CDR2 FYNNEI, per germline. The CDR3 runs to 11 residues. V shed 7 bases and J shed 5 bases, with 8 bases lying between them.

This clonotype was recorded many times. V usage is TRBV2 and J usage is TRBJ2-5; D is ambiguous. The CDR3 is 12 residues long. The ends were cut back, 11 bases at V and 2 bases at J, with 12 bases in the middle. Germline lookup yields CDR1 SNHLY and CDR2 FYNNEI. The CDR3 region has the DNA TGTGCCGCCAGCCAGCTACAAGAGACCCAGTACTTC. Translated, it gives CAASQLQETQYF.

Many counts were recorded for this clonotype. The J gene is TRBJ2-3, the V gene TRBV5-1, with D tentatively TRBD2 (5 bases). CDR1 is SGHRS and CDR2 is YFSETQ in the germline V gene. This CDR3 region has 14 residues. V was shortened by 0 bases and J by 0 bases, with 5 bases between the two germline ends. CDR3: CASSLERSTDTQYF. DNA for the CDR3: TGCGCCAGCAGCTTGGAGCGGAGCACAGATACGCAGTATTTT. Supplemented by reference TRBV5-1 and TRBJ2-3, the full variable domain reads KAGVTQTPRYLIKTRGQQVTLSCSPISGHRSVSWYQQTPGQGLQFLFEYFSETQRNKGNFPGRFSGRQFSNSRSEMNVSTLELGDSALYLCASSLERSTDTQYFGPGTRLTVL.

The chain recombines TRBV2 with TRBJ2-7, with a weak D call TRBD1 (7 bases). CDR3 size: 14 residues. V lost 4 bases and J lost 1, with 11 bases in between. CDR1 and CDR2 from the germline V gene are SNHLY and FYNNEI. The CDR3 DNA reads as TGTGCCAGCAGTGGGGCAGGGGGGTCCTACGAGCAGTACTTC. Translated: CASSGAGGSYEQYF.